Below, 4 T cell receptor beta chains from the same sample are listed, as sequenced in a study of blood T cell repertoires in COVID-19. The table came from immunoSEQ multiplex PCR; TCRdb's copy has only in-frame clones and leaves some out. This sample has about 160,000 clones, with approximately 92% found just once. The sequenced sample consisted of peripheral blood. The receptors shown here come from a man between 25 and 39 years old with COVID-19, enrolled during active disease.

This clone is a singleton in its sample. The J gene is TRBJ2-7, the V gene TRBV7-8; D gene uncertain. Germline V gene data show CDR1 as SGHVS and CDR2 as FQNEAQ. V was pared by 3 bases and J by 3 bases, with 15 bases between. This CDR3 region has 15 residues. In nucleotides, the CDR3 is TGTGCCAGCAGCTTCCCCCTTAACACCGACTACGAGCAGTACTTC. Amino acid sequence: CASSFPLNTDYEQYF.

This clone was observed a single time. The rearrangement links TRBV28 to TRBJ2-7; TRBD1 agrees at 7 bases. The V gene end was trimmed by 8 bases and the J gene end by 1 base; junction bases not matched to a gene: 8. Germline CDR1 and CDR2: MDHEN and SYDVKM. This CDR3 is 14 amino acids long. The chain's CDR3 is CASRQTGQSYEQYF. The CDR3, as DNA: TGTGCCAGCCGGCAGACGGGACAGTCCTACGAGCAGTACTTC.

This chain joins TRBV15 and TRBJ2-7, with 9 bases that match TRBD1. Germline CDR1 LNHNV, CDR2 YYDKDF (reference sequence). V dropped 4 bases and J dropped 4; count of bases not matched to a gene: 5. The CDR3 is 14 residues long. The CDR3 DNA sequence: TGTGCCACCAGCACACAGGGGGCACGTTACGAGCAGTACTTC. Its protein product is CATSTQGARYEQYF.

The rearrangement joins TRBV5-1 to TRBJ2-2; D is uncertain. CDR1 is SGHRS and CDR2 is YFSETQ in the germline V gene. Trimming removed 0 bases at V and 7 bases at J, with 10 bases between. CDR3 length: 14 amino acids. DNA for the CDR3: TGCGCCAGCAGCTTGGCCCAGGTTGTCGGGGAGCTGTTTTTT. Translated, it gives CASSLAQVVGELFF.